This T cell receptor (beta chain) was identified in a study of PD-L1 blockade in urothelial cancer. A spike-in of synthetic TCR analog templates was added to each PCR. Method: immunoSEQ multiplex PCR; TCRdb's copy keeps in-frame clones and lacks some. This sample has about 37,000 clones; about four fifths occur once, and the top ten carry roughly 18%. The ends lost 8 bases at V and 0 bases at J; junction bases unmatched: 6. CDR1 MDHEN and CDR2 SYDVKM come from the germline V gene. The CDR3 consists of 15 residues. The TCR originated in a man between 60 and 75 years old with urothelial cancer. The chain is built from TRBV28 and TRBJ2-2, with 7 bases identical to TRBD1. The material sequenced was PBMCs, taken around atezolizumab (anti-PD-L1) treatment. CDR3 sequence reads: CASGLGGANTGELFF. The DNA for the CDR3 is TGTGCCAGCGGATTAGGGGGCGCGAACACCGGGGAGCTGTTTTTT. The full variable domain, its missing parts supplied by reference TRBV28 and TRBJ2-2, is DVKVTQSSRYLVKRTGEKVFLECVQDMDHENMFWYRQDPGLGLRLIYFSYDVKMKEKGDIPEGYSVSREKKERFSLILESASTNQTSMYLCASGLGGANTGELFFGEGSRLTVL.